These 10 T cell receptor beta chains were all obtained from the same sample, sequenced in a study of OX40 agonist ivuxolimab in advanced cancers. Generated by immunoSEQ multiplex PCR, the TCRdb table keeps only in-frame clones and is missing some. The sample includes about 77,000 clones, roughly 84% of them seen just once. This sample comprised CD4+ or CD8+ T cells sorted from blood, obtained in a trial of the OX40 agonist ivuxolimab. All receptors derive from an adult with an advanced solid tumor such as melanoma, head and neck, liver or kidney cancer.

This clone occurred a few times. The chain is built from TRBV11-2 and TRBJ1-5; D unclear. The CDR3 covers 13 residues. V lost 5 bases to trimming and J lost 6 bases, with 11 bases between them. Germline CDR1 reads SGHAT; CDR2 reads FQNNGV. The CDR3: CASSTSFGQPQHF. CDR3 nucleotides: TGTGCCAGCAGCACTTCGTTCGGTCAGCCCCAGCATTTT.

The genes are TRBV28 and TRBJ1-2, with no clear D. Germline assignment: CDR1 MDHEN and CDR2 SYDVKM. The CDR3 loop spans 17 amino acids. Deletions cut 3 bases from V and 1 base from J, with 18 bases between. The CDR3 reads CASSFLGRPAYNYGYTF. The CDR3 DNA reads as TGTGCCAGCAGTTTCTTGGGCAGACCCGCCTATAACTATGGCTACACCTTC.

The chain joins TRBV5-4 to TRBJ1-4; weak D call: TRBD1 (6 bases). CDR3 length equals 15 residues. Germline V CDR1 and CDR2: SGHNT, YYREEE (reference sequence). The ends were cut back, 1 base at V and 5 bases at J, with 12 bases in the middle. CDR3 loop: CASSLFAGANEKLFF. CDR3 nucleotide sequence: TGTGCCAGCAGCTTGTTTGCGGGGGCGAATGAAAAACTGTTTTTT.

The chain is built from TRBV11-2 and TRBJ2-7; 10 nucleotides agree with TRBD1. CDR3 length: 15 amino acids. V shed 1 base, J shed 0 bases, and the junction held 0 bases outside the gene matches. Germline V gene lookup returns CDR1 SGHAT and CDR2 FQNNGV. In DNA, the CDR3 is TGTGCCAGCAGCTTAGGGGACAGGGGCTCCTACGAGCAGTACTTC. Translation gives CASSLGDRGSYEQYF.

The genes are TRBV20-1 and TRBJ2-7; D remains unclear. CDR3 length: 11 amino acids. Looked up from germline, CDR1 is DFQATT and CDR2 is SNEGSKA (reference sequence). V lost 6 bases to trimming and J lost 2 bases, with 8 bases between them. CDR3 protein: CSAAGPYEQYF. The CDR3 region has the DNA TGCAGTGCCGCTGGGCCCTACGAGCAGTACTTC.

The rearrangement joins TRBV5-4 to TRBJ2-7, with TRBD2 matching over 8 bases. CDR1 is SGHNT, CDR2 YYREEE, per germline (reference sequence). V trimming: 5 bases; J trimming: 5 bases; junction bases outside the gene matches: 12. The length of the CDR3 is 15 residues. The CDR3 region has the DNA TGTGCCAGCAGTTCCGGGGGGGGGCCCGCCCACGAGCAGTACTTC. Amino acid sequence: CASSSGGGPAHEQYF.

The V gene is TRBV11-1, the J gene TRBJ2-7; weak D call: TRBD2 (6 bases). Germline V gene sequence: CDR1 SGHAT, CDR2 FQDESV (reference sequence). The V end lost 1 base, the J end lost 3 bases, and 7 bases lay between the germline ends. The CDR3 has 13 residues. CDR3 protein: CASSLGGLYEQYF. DNA of the CDR3: TGTGCCAGCAGCTTAGGGGGACTCTACGAGCAGTACTTC.

The gene calls are TRBV2 and TRBJ2-7; possible D gene TRBD1, 5 bases. The CDR3 runs to 13 residues. The germline gives CDR1 SNHLY, CDR2 FYNNEI. The germline V and J ends were trimmed by 7 bases and 5 bases, with 15 bases remaining between them. The CDR3 DNA follows: TGTGCCAGCAACAGGCCCCAGAAGCACGAGCAGTACTTC. Protein product: CASNRPQKHEQYF.

The J gene is TRBJ1-3, the V gene TRBV28, with D unresolved. There are 15 residues in the CDR3. Germline lookup yields CDR1 MDHEN and CDR2 SYDVKM. V was clipped by 2 bases and J by 3 bases, with 11 bases between them. The CDR3 DNA reads TGTGCCAGCAGTTTACAGGTGGGAGGTGGAAACACCATATATTTT. Its protein is CASSLQVGGGNTIYF.

CDR3 nucleotides: TGTGCCAGCAGCCCCGGGGGTGGCCGACCAGGTGAGCAGTTCTTC. This codes for CASSPGGGRPGEQFF. The chain links TRBV7-3 to TRBJ2-1; D perhaps matches TRBD2 (6 bases). V dropped 5 bases and J dropped 9 bases, with 20 bases sitting between them. This CDR3 region has 15 residues. Germline CDR1 and CDR2: SGHTA and FQGTGA.